This T cell receptor (beta chain) appears in the sequencing data of a study of T cells in Graves' hyperthyroidism and ophthalmopathy. Template material for amplifying TCR beta CDR3 regions consisted of RNA transcripts. RT-PCR in the first round (using the HTBI primer set) targeted the TCR CDR3. Using its own MiXCR run on the multiplex PCR reads, TCRdb lists one record per CDR3 protein. Among around 580,000 distinct CDR3 sequences, about 43% were seen once, and the ten largest hold roughly 7.7%. This CDR3 has 14 amino acids. Germline values: CDR1 DFQATT, CDR2 SNEGSKA (reference sequence). The sequenced sample consisted of peripheral blood or thyroid tissue (not recorded which). The TCR was taken from a woman under 30 with Graves' hyperthyroidism. This sequence joins TRBV20-1 and TRBJ2-7, with 11 bases that match TRBD2. CDR3 sequence (DNA): TGCAGCGCCGGGACTAGCGGTATAACCTACGAGCAGTACTTC. It yields the protein CSAGTSGITYEQYF.